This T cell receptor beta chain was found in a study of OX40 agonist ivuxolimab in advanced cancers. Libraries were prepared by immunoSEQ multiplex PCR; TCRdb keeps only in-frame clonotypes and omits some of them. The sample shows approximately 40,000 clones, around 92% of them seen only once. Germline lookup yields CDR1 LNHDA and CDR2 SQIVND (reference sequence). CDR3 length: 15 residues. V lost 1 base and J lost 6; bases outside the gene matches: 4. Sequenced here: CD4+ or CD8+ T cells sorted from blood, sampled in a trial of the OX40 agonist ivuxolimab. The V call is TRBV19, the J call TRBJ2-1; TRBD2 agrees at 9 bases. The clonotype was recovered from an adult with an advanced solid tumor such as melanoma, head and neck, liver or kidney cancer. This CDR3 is CASSIGLAGLNEQFF. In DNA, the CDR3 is TGTGCCAGTAGTATAGGGCTAGCGGGACTCAATGAGCAGTTCTTC.